A single sample is the source of the 7 T cell receptor beta chains below, sequenced in a study of blood T cell repertoires in COVID-19. Produced via immunoSEQ multiplex PCR; TCRdb's table is partial and in-frame only. Here the sample spans about 150,000 clones, approximately 85% being singletons. Sequencing was done on a sample of peripheral blood. These receptors were collected from a man in his sixties with COVID-19, enrolled during active disease.

The chain is built from TRBV6-5 and TRBJ1-3; perhaps TRBD1 as D (6 bases). V shed 2 bases and J shed 0 bases, with 11 bases lying between them. The germline CDR1 and CDR2 sequences are MNHEY and SVGAGI. The CDR3 runs 16 residues. This CDR3 is CASSYDRTVSGNTIYF. For the CDR3, the DNA is TGTGCCAGCAGTTACGACCGGACAGTCTCTGGAAACACCATATATTTT.

The V call is TRBV5-8, the J call TRBJ2-1, with 7 bases fitting TRBD1. The CDR3 is 13 residues long. The germline CDR1 and CDR2 sequences are SGHTS and YDEGEE. V was clipped by 4 bases and J by 9 bases; unmatched bases: 7. CDR3 DNA: TGTGCCAGCAGCCTTACAGGGGTGAGTGAGCAGTTCTTC. This translates into CASSLTGVSEQFF.

J is TRBJ1-5 and V is TRBV25-1, with 7 bases lining up with TRBD1. The germline V gene encodes CDR1 MGHDK and CDR2 SYGVNS. The V gene end was trimmed by 2 bases and the J gene end by 6 bases; junction bases not matched to a gene: 7. The CDR3 totals 15 residues. The CDR3 region has the DNA TGTGCCAGCAGTGAAAACAGGGGTGGCACTCAGCCCCAGCATTTT. The encoded protein is CASSENRGGTQPQHF.

This chain uses TRBV4-3 with TRBJ1-4; 8 nucleotides align to TRBD1. The CDR3 contains 17 residues. Germline CDR1 is LGHNA and CDR2 is YSLEER. The trim removed 4 bases at V and 0 bases at J, leaving 7 bases unmatched. This chain's CDR3 is CASSPAPTGATNEKLFF. Written as DNA, the CDR3 is TGCGCCAGCAGCCCAGCCCCGACAGGGGCAACTAATGAAAAACTGTTTTTT.

The J gene is TRBJ1-2, the V gene TRBV7-9; the D gene is possibly TRBD1 (6 bases). The CDR3 has 16 residues. The V end was cut by 8 bases, the J end by 7 bases, with 26 bases between. CDR1 SEHNR and CDR2 FQNEAQ come from the germline V gene (reference sequence). The CDR3 DNA reads TGTGCCAGCCGAGTGGGGCCGGGACACCAAAGGGGTGGCTACACCTTC. As protein: CASRVGPGHQRGGYTF.

Points on this clone: Other DNA sequences in the same sample also yield this CDR3. V usage is TRBV6-6 and J usage is TRBJ1-1; 10 positions agree with TRBD1. The V segment lost 2 bases and the J segment 5 bases; nucleotides outside the gene matches: 5. Germline V CDR1 and CDR2: MNHNY, SVGAGI (reference sequence). The CDR3 has 15 amino acids. The CDR3 protein is CASSYPGQGGTEAFF. Here the CDR3 DNA reads TGTGCCAGCAGTTACCCCGGACAGGGGGGGACTGAAGCTTTCTTT.

This clone was detected only a few times. The rearrangement uses TRBV19 and TRBJ2-2; D is unresolved. This CDR3 region has 14 residues. In germline, CDR1 is LNHDA, CDR2 SQIVND (reference sequence). V lost 2 bases, J lost 5 bases, and 9 bases lay in between. The DNA for the CDR3 is TGTGCCAGTAGTATAACGCAGGCTACCGGGGAGCTGTTTTTT. It encodes CASSITQATGELFF.